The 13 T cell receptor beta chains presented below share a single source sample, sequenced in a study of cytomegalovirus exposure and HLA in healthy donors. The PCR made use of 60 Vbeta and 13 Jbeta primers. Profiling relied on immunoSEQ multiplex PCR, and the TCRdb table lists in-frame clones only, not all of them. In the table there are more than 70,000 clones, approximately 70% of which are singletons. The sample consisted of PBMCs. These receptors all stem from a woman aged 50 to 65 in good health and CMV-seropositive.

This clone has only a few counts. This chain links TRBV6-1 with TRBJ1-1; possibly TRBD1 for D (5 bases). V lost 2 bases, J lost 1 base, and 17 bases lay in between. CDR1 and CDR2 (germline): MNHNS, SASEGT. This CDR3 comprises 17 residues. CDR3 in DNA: TGTGCCAGCAGTGAATTCTTCAGGGACTCGGGGAACACTGAAGCTTTCTTT. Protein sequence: CASSEFFRDSGNTEAFF.

The CDR3 DNA reads TGTGCCAGCAGCACCCGGCCAGCGGGGGCCTCCTACGAGCAGTACTTC. This translates into CASSTRPAGASYEQYF. This rearrangement joins TRBV21-1 to TRBJ2-7; the D call TRBD2 from the table was never checked on the DNA. TRBV21-1 is a recognized pseudogene. This CDR3 region has 16 residues.

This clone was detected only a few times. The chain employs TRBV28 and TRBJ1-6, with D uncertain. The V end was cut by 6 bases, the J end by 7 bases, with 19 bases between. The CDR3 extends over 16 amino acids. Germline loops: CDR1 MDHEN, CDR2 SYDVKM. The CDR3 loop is CASRRYSDPWNSPLHF. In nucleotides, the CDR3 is TGTGCCAGCAGACGATACAGTGACCCCTGGAATTCACCCCTCCACTTT.

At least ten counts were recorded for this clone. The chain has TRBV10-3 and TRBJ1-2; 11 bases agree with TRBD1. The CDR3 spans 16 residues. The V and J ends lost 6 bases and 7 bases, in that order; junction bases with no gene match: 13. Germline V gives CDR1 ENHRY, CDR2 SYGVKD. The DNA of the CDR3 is TGTGCCATCAGCGGACAGGGGGCCGCCCTTGGGGGTGGCTACACCTTC. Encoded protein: CAISGQGAALGGGYTF.

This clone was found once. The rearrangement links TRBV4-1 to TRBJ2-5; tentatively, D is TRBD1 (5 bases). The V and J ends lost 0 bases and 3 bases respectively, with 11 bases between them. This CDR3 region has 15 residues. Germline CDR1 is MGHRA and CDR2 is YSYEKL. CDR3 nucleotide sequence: TGCGCCAGCAGCCAAGATAAGGGGTGGGAAGAGACCCAGTACTTC. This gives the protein CASSQDKGWEETQYF.

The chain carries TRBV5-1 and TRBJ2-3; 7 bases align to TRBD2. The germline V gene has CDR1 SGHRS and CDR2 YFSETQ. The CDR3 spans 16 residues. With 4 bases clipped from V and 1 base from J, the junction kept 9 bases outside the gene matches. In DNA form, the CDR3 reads TGCGCCAGCAGCCCAGGACTAGTCTCTCGCACAGATACGCAGTATTTT. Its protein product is CASSPGLVSRTDTQYF.

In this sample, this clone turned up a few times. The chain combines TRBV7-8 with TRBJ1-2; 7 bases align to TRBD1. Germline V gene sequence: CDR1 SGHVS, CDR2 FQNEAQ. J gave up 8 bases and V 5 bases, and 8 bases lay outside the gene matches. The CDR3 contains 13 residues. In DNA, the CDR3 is TGTGCCAGCAGCCCACGACAGGGTGTGGGCTACACCTTC. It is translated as CASSPRQGVGYTF.

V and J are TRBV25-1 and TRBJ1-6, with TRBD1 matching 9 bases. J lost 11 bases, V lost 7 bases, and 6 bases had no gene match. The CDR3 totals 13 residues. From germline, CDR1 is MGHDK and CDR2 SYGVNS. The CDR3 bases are TGTGCCAGCACGACAGGGGGTTCTCCACCCCTCCACTTT. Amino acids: CASTTGGSPPLHF.

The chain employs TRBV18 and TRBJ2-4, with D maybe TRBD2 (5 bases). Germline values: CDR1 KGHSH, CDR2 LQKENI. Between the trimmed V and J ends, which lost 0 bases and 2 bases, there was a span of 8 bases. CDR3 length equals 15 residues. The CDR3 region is CASSPPRGTKNIQYF. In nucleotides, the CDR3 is TGTGCCAGCTCACCACCGCGAGGGACCAAAAACATTCAGTACTTC.

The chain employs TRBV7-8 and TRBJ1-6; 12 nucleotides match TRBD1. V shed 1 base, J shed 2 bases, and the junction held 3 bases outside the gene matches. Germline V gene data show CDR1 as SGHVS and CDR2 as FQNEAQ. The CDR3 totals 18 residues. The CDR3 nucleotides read TGTGCCAGCAGCTTAGAGGGACAGGGGGCAGCCTATAATTCACCCCTCCACTTT. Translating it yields CASSLEGQGAAYNSPLHF.

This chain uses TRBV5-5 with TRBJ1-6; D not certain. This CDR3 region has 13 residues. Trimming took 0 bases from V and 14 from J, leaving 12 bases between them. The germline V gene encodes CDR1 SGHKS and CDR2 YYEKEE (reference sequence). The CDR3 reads CASSLESGRTLHF. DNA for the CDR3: TGTGCCAGCAGCTTGGAGTCGGGGAGAACCCTCCACTTT. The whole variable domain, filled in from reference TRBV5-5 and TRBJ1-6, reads DAGVTQSPTHLIKTRGQQVTLRCSPISGHKSVSWYQQVLGQGPQFIFQYYEKEERGRGNFPDRFSARQFPNYSSELNVNALLLGDSALYLCASSLESGRTLHFGNGTRLTVT.

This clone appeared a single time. CDR3: CASSFPRYSGSRETQYF. Written as DNA, the CDR3 is TGCGCCAGCAGCTTCCCCCGGTATAGCGGGTCACGGGAGACCCAGTACTTC. The V and J genes are TRBV5-1 and TRBJ2-5; 7 bases are shared with TRBD2. Unmatched junction bases numbered 15, after V lost 2 bases and J lost 5 bases. CDR1 is SGHRS and CDR2 is YFSETQ in the germline V gene. The CDR3 contains 17 residues.

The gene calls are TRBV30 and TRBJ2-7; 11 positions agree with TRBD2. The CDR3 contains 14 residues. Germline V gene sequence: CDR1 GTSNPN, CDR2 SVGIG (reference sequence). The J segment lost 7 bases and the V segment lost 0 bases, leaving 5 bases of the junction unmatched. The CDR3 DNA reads TGTGCCTGGAGTGTGGCGGGACTAGCGGTTGAGCAGTACTTC. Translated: CAWSVAGLAVEQYF. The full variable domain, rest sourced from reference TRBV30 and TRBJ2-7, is SQTIHQWPATLVQPVGSPLSLECTVEGTSNPNLYWYRQAAGRGLQLLFYSVGIGQISSEVPQNLSASRPQDRQFILSSKKLLLSDSGFYLCAWSVAGLAVEQYFGPGTRLTVT.